The entry that follows covers one T cell receptor beta chain sequence. This entry comes from a study of technical replicates of blood from a handful of donors. Some clones are missing from TCRdb's copy, which holds only in-frame ones; the method was immunoSEQ multiplex PCR. The data contain around 80,000 clones, 98% of them singletons. The sequencing input was T cells isolated from PBMCs. The sequence derives from a human donor in good health.

The CDR3 DNA reads as TGTGCCAGCAGCCCCCTGCGCAACACCGGGGAGCTGTTTTTT. This sequence encodes CASSPLRNTGELFF. This chain connects TRBV11-3 to TRBJ2-2; D gene unclear. Germline assignment: CDR1 SGHNT and CDR2 YENEEA. V lost 5 bases to trimming and J lost 2 bases, with 9 bases between them. The CDR3 sequence is 14 residues long.